A single sample is the source of the 20 T cell receptor beta chains below, sequenced in a study of blood T cell repertoires in COVID-19. Sequenced by immunoSEQ multiplex PCR; TCRdb stores in-frame clones only, minus some. Of 75,000 to 95,000 clones in the sample, around 74% were seen once. Specimen: peripheral blood. The receptors were sampled from a woman aged 80 or over with active or convalescent COVID-19.

V and J are TRBV27 and TRBJ1-4; TRBD1 aligns across 8 bases. The CDR3 is 16 residues long. J was trimmed by 4 bases and V by 5 bases; bases with no gene match: 9. Germline CDR1 is MNHEY and CDR2 is SMNVEV (reference sequence). The CDR3 sequence: CASSTTGAYGNEKLFF. The CDR3 DNA follows: TGTGCCAGCAGTACGACAGGGGCCTACGGTAATGAAAAACTGTTTTTT. Filled out from reference TRBV27 and TRBJ1-4, the complete variable domain reads EAQVTQNPRYLITVTGKKLTVTCSQNMNHEYMSWYRQDPGLGLRQIYYSMNVEVTDKGDVPEGYKVSRKEKRNFPLILESPSPNQTSLYFCASSTTGAYGNEKLFFGSGTQLSVL.

The rearrangement links TRBV27 to TRBJ2-6, with D possibly being TRBD2 (5 bases). Between the trimmed V and J ends, which lost 1 base and 2 bases, there was a span of 18 bases. The CDR3 loop spans 19 amino acids. Germline assignment: CDR1 MNHEY and CDR2 SMNVEV (reference sequence). The CDR3 here is CASSLWSGKGLAGANVLTF. The CDR3 nucleotides read TGTGCCAGCAGTTTATGGTCCGGGAAGGGTTTAGCTGGGGCCAACGTCCTGACTTTC.

This rearrangement joins TRBV18 to TRBJ2-1; TRBD2 matches at 8 bases. This CDR3 region has 11 residues. With V trimmed by 6 bases and J by 16 bases, 8 bases remained unmatched. The germline gives CDR1 KGHSH, CDR2 LQKENI. This CDR3 is CASSPGLGHFF. The CDR3 DNA reads TGTGCCAGCTCCCCGGGACTAGGACATTTCTTC.

The chain couples TRBV5-5 to TRBJ2-1; weak D call: TRBD2 (6 bases). The CDR3 length is 14 residues. V lost 4 bases, J lost 2 bases, and 10 bases lay in between. CDR1 is SGHKS and CDR2 is YYEKEE in the germline V gene (reference sequence). CDR3 protein: CASSRGLAYNEQFF. CDR3 DNA: TGTGCCAGCAGCCGGGGACTTGCCTACAATGAGCAGTTCTTC.

The V gene is TRBV4-2, the J gene TRBJ1-1, with no clear D. Trimming took 0 bases from V and 8 from J, leaving 13 bases between them. CDR1 and CDR2 from the germline V gene are LGHNA and YNFKEQ. The CDR3 has 14 amino acids. CDR3 residues: CASSQEVTAREAFF. The CDR3 DNA follows: TGTGCCAGCAGCCAAGAGGTGACTGCAAGGGAAGCTTTCTTT.

The sample holds one count of this clone. This rearrangement joins TRBV6-5 to TRBJ2-1; D call uncertain. The germline V and J ends were trimmed by 5 bases and 7 bases, with 15 bases remaining between them. The CDR3 runs 14 residues. Germline assignment: CDR1 MNHEY and CDR2 SVGAGI. The CDR3: CASSTLRLSNEQFF. The CDR3 region has the DNA TGTGCCAGCAGTACCCTCCGACTGTCGAATGAGCAGTTCTTC.

V is TRBV5-5 and J is TRBJ2-5; TRBD2 matches at 9 bases. The ends lost 2 bases at V and 1 base at J; junction bases unmatched: 6. Germline V gene lookup returns CDR1 SGHKS and CDR2 YYEKEE (reference sequence). The CDR3 extends over 16 amino acids. The CDR3 is CASSFRASGAQETQYF. The DNA for the CDR3 is TGTGCCAGCAGCTTTAGGGCTAGCGGGGCCCAAGAGACCCAGTACTTC.

This chain connects TRBV18 to TRBJ1-2; D gene unclear. The V end was cut by 2 bases, the J end by 0 bases, with 13 bases between. There are 16 residues in the CDR3. Germline values: CDR1 KGHSH, CDR2 LQKENI. The CDR3 loop is CASSPVTQPSNYGYTF. The CDR3 DNA is TGTGCCAGCTCACCAGTAACACAGCCCTCTAACTATGGCTACACCTTC.

The rearrangement links TRBV3-1 (or the pseudogene TRBV3-2) to TRBJ2-2; 11 bases are a match to TRBD1. The CDR3 totals 17 residues. V shed 0 bases, J shed 8 bases, and the junction held 8 bases outside the gene matches. Germline assignment: CDR1 LGHDT and CDR2 YNNKEL (reference sequence). CDR3 nucleotides: TGTGCCAGCAGCCAAGAGGCTAGGACAGGGGGCTGGGGGGAGCTGTTTTTT. It yields the protein CASSQEARTGGWGELFF.

This chain connects TRBV19 to TRBJ2-2, with D perhaps matching TRBD2 (5 bases). The CDR3 contains 16 residues. The V end lost 8 bases, the J end lost 3 bases, and 19 bases lay between the germline ends. Germline lookup yields CDR1 LNHDA and CDR2 SQIVND (reference sequence). In DNA form, the CDR3 reads TGTGCCAGTCGACCGAAAGTGGGAGTGTACACCGGGGAGCTGTTTTTT. This translates into CASRPKVGVYTGELFF.

The chain carries TRBV4-1 and TRBJ1-1, with TRBD1 as a possible D gene (5 bases). Trimming stripped 4 bases from V and 4 bases from J, with 16 bases between. Germline V gene sequence: CDR1 MGHRA, CDR2 YSYEKL. The CDR3 totals 15 residues. The CDR3 sequence: CASSPSWTKFTEAFF. In nucleotides, the CDR3 is TGCGCCAGCAGCCCTTCTTGGACAAAATTCACTGAAGCTTTCTTT.

This clone was picked up a small number of times. The rearrangement links TRBV4-1 to TRBJ2-3, with D possibly matching TRBD2 (5 bases). This CDR3 has 14 amino acids. The ends were cut back, 5 bases at V and 1 base at J, with 10 bases in the middle. Germline assignment: CDR1 MGHRA and CDR2 YSYEKL. Written as DNA, the CDR3 is TGCGCCAGCAGCAGAGGGCCCCGCACAGATACGCAGTATTTT. Residues: CASSRGPRTDTQYF.

This rearrangement joins TRBV7-6 to TRBJ2-5; TRBD1 agrees at 11 bases. Germline trimming cut 5 bases from V and 3 bases from J; bases unmatched to any gene: 5. This CDR3 is built from 15 residues. The germline V gene has CDR1 SGHVS and CDR2 FNYEAQ. This CDR3 reads CASSGGTGGKETQYF. CDR3 bases: TGTGCCAGCAGCGGAGGGACAGGGGGTAAAGAGACCCAGTACTTC.

The count of this clone is one. Compared with germline, one end of the junction differs, possibly owing to a read error. The CDR3 DNA reads as TGTGTCAGCAGCCAAGAGGGGACTAGCGGGTTGTATACGCAGTATTTT. As protein: CVSSQEGTSGLYTQYF. The chain carries TRBV3-1 (or the pseudogene TRBV3-2) and TRBJ2-3; TRBD2 matches 12 bases. Germline-derived CDR1 and CDR2 are LGHDT and YNNKEL (reference sequence). The CDR3 loop spans 16 amino acids.

The V gene is TRBV5-8, the J gene TRBJ2-1; D unresolved. The CDR3 consists of 16 residues. V was pared by 4 bases and J by 0 bases, with 14 bases between. CDR1 is SGHTS and CDR2 is YDEGEE in the germline V gene. CDR3 nucleotide sequence: TGTGCCAGCAGCGAAGTAAAACTACCCTCCTACAATGAGCAGTTCTTC. It is translated as CASSEVKLPSYNEQFF. The full variable domain, rest sourced from reference TRBV5-8 and TRBJ2-1, is EAGVTQSPTHLIKTRGQQATLRCSPISGHTSVYWYQQALGLGLQFLLWYDEGEERNRGNFPPRFSGRQFPNYSSELNVNALELEDSALYLCASSEVKLPSYNEQFFGPGTRLTVL.

The table lists this clone with a few counts. The chain couples TRBV6-2 or TRBV6-3 to TRBJ2-2; D remains unclear. This CDR3 is 15 amino acids long. V shed 2 bases and J shed 6 bases, with 13 bases lying between them. Germline CDR1 MNHEY, CDR2 SVGEGT. The CDR3 DNA reads TGTGCCAGCAGTTACCCCACCCTAGGCCCCGGGGAGCTGTTTTTT. As protein: CASSYPTLGPGELFF.

The rearrangement uses TRBV5-1 and TRBJ1-2; possible D gene TRBD1, 5 bases. The V end was cut by 5 bases, the J end by 6 bases, with 17 bases between. This CDR3 contains 14 residues. Germline V gene data show CDR1 as SGHRS and CDR2 as YFSETQ. CDR3 protein: CASSLDRGVNGYTF. For the CDR3, the DNA is TGCGCCAGCAGTCTCGACCGGGGGGTGAATGGCTACACCTTC.

The chain's CDR3 is CASGQGGYGTEAFF. In DNA form, the CDR3 reads TGTGCCAGCGGGCAGGGGGGTTATGGGACTGAAGCTTTCTTT. This chain links TRBV25-1 with TRBJ1-1; 7 bases are a match to TRBD1. V lost 8 bases to trimming and J lost 5 bases; unmatched junction nucleotides: 11. In germline, CDR1 is MGHDK, CDR2 SYGVNS. The CDR3 is 14 amino acids.

This clone came up once. The chain combines TRBV19 with TRBJ1-2; tentative D call: TRBD1 (5 bases). Germline CDR1 is LNHDA and CDR2 is SQIVND (reference sequence). This CDR3 is built from 15 residues. V was cut by 1 base and J by 5 bases, with 14 bases left in between. CDR3 DNA: TGTGCCAGTAGTATAGTGTCAGGGCAGGGTTATGGCTACACCTTC. Translated: CASSIVSGQGYGYTF.

This clone was seen at least ten times. The rearrangement joins TRBV28 to TRBJ1-2, with unresolved D. Germline V CDR1 and CDR2: MDHEN, SYDVKM. V gave up 3 bases and J gave up 5 bases, with 10 bases separating them. CDR3 length equals 13 residues. CDR3 in DNA: TGTGCCAGCAGTTTGGGCAGATCTTATGGCTACACCTTC. Translated: CASSLGRSYGYTF.